Below are 26 T cell receptor beta chains sequenced from a single sample in a study of T-cell reconstitution after alpha-beta-depleted transplantation in children. Preparation of the TCRbeta library used unique molecular identifiers. TCRdb passed the PCR reads through MiXCR, listing each CDR3 protein once. Altogether fewer than 350,000 distinct CDR3 sequences are present, roughly 11% being singletons, with the ten largest covering less than 25%. The sequencing here drew on peripheral blood, taken 180 days after TCRalphabeta/CD19-depleted stem cell transplant. These receptors came from a male patient between 2 and 10 years old who had a stem cell transplant for chronic granulomatous disease, so the T cells may come from the graft donor.

V and J are TRBV9 and TRBJ1-3, with D hard to call. CDR1 and CDR2 (germline): SGDLS, YYNGEE. The CDR3 has 16 residues. V was clipped by 3 bases and J by 0 bases, with 13 bases between them. In DNA form, the CDR3 reads TGTGCCAGCAGCGCCGAGGGTACTCTCTCTGGAAACACCATATATTTT. Residues: CASSAEGTLSGNTIYF.

This clonotype was picked up many times. The chain employs TRBV2 and TRBJ2-3; TRBD1 matches at 7 bases. The J segment lost 5 bases and the V segment lost 4 bases, leaving 6 bases of the junction unmatched. This CDR3 comprises 14 residues. Germline V lookup: CDR1 SNHLY, CDR2 FYNNEI. The CDR3 nucleotides read TGTGCCAGCAGTGCTAAACAGGGGCAAGATACGCAGTATTTT. It codes for CASSAKQGQDTQYF.

This clonotype was recorded many times. This sequence joins TRBV7-9 and TRBJ1-5; 9 nucleotides line up with TRBD1. The CDR3 is made up of 17 amino acids. V shed 4 bases and J 3 bases; nucleotides not matched to a gene: 10. The germline V gene encodes CDR1 SEHNR and CDR2 FQNEAQ (reference sequence). In DNA form, the CDR3 reads TGTGCCAGCAGCTCGCAGTCCGGGACAGGGCCCAATCAGCCCCAGCATTTT. Translation gives CASSSQSGTGPNQPQHF.

This clonotype was seen repeatedly, ten times or more. The chain has TRBV5-5 and TRBJ2-1, with a possible D match to TRBD2 (5 bases). Between the trimmed V and J ends, which lost 0 bases and 3 bases, there was a span of 10 bases. Germline V gene data show CDR1 as SGHKS and CDR2 as YYEKEE (reference sequence). This CDR3 spans 15 amino acids. The CDR3, as DNA: TGTGCCAGCAGCTTGGTCCAGCGGAGCTACAATGAGCAGTTCTTC. Protein sequence: CASSLVQRSYNEQFF. Full variable domain (missing parts from reference TRBV5-5 and TRBJ2-1): DAGVTQSPTHLIKTRGQQVTLRCSPISGHKSVSWYQQVLGQGPQFIFQYYEKEERGRGNFPDRFSARQFPNYSSELNVNALLLGDSALYLCASSLVQRSYNEQFFGPGTRLTVL.

This clonotype was counted at least ten times. The chain uses TRBV27 and TRBJ2-1, with 9 bases aligning to TRBD2. The germline gives CDR1 MNHEY, CDR2 SMNVEV (reference sequence). J was trimmed by 9 bases and V by 1 base; bases with no gene match: 7. CDR3 length: 15 amino acids. The CDR3 sequence: CASSLYSGSKTEQFF. Written as DNA, the CDR3 is TGTGCCAGCAGTTTATATAGCGGGAGCAAGACTGAGCAGTTCTTC.

This clonotype was recorded at least ten times. In DNA, the CDR3 is TGTGCCAGCAGCTTGGGAGGGGAAGAGTTGAACACTGAAGCTTTCTTT. This translates into CASSLGGEELNTEAFF. The gene calls are TRBV5-4 and TRBJ1-1; D is possibly TRBD1 (5 bases). Germline CDR1 is SGHNT and CDR2 is YYREEE (reference sequence). The CDR3 sequence is 16 residues long. V dropped 0 bases and J dropped 0 bases, with 12 bases sitting between them. The entire variable domain, with the rest obtained from reference TRBV5-4 and TRBJ1-1, is as follows: ETGVTQSPTHLIKTRGQQVTLRCSSQSGHNTVSWYQQALGQGPQFIFQYYREEENGRGNFPPRFSGLQFPNYSSELNVNALELDDSALYLCASSLGGEELNTEAFFGQGTRLTVV.

In this sample, this clonotype turned up a few times. Written as DNA, the CDR3 is TGCAGTGCTCGACAGGGGCCTCGTCAGCCCCAGCATTTT. This encodes CSARQGPRQPQHF. The J gene is TRBJ1-5, the V gene TRBV20-1, with 8 bases aligning to TRBD1. CDR3 length: 13 amino acids. Germline CDR1 reads DFQATT; CDR2 reads SNEGSKA (reference sequence). Trimming took 5 bases from V and 6 from J; bases not matched to a gene: 6.

This clonotype occurred many times. The chain recombines TRBV6-2 or TRBV6-3 with TRBJ1-5, with a weak D call TRBD1 (5 bases). This CDR3 comprises 15 residues. From germline, CDR1 is MNHEY and CDR2 SVGEGT. The V end lost 5 bases, the J end lost 4 bases, and 15 bases lay between the germline ends. CDR3 sequence: CASSPFRGENQPQHF. Here the CDR3 DNA reads TGTGCCAGCAGTCCATTCCGGGGGGAGAATCAGCCCCAGCATTTT.

This clonotype was counted many times. This chain links TRBV28 with TRBJ2-3, with a weak D call TRBD1 (5 bases). V lost 6 bases to trimming and J lost 6 bases, with 13 bases between them. Germline lookup yields CDR1 MDHEN and CDR2 SYDVKM. This CDR3 has 13 residues. DNA of the CDR3: TGTGCCAGCAGATTACAGGCATTCGATACGCAGTATTTT. Translation gives CASRLQAFDTQYF.

This sequence joins TRBV5-5 and TRBJ2-5; D is undetermined. The germline CDR1 and CDR2 sequences are SGHKS and YYEKEE (reference sequence). The germline V and J ends were trimmed by 7 bases and 4 bases, with 14 bases remaining between them. CDR3 length equals 13 residues. The DNA of the CDR3 is TGTGCCAGCCTTTCGATGGGTACAGAGACCCAGTACTTC. Translating gives CASLSMGTETQYF.

This clonotype has a count of ten or more. The V gene is TRBV3-1, the J gene TRBJ1-6, with unresolved D. V was pared by 1 base and J by 9 bases, with 10 bases between. The CDR3 loop spans 14 amino acids. Germline CDR1 is LGHDT and CDR2 is YNNKEL (reference sequence). This CDR3 is CASSQAARRSPLHF. The DNA of the CDR3 is TGTGCCAGCAGCCAAGCGGCGCGGCGTTCACCCCTCCACTTT.

This clonotype was detected a few times. The chain links TRBV29-1 to TRBJ1-1; the D gene is possibly TRBD1 (5 bases). From germline, CDR1 is SQVTM and CDR2 ANQGSEA. The V end was cut by 3 bases, the J end by 4 bases, with 9 bases between. The length of the CDR3 is 12 residues. The CDR3 bases are TGCAGCGTTGACAGGGAGGGCACTGAAGCTTTCTTT. It specifies CSVDREGTEAFF.

Concerning this clonotype itself: Sequence at one end of the junction differs from germline and may be a read error. This rearrangement joins TRBV28 to TRBJ2-7; D remains ambiguous. This CDR3 contains 11 residues. In germline, CDR1 is MDHEN, CDR2 SYDVKM. The CDR3 nucleotides are TGTGCCAGCAGTCTAAACTACGAGCAGTCCTTC. This sequence encodes CASSLNYEQSF.

The chain carries TRBV3-1 and TRBJ2-1, with D perhaps matching TRBD1 or TRBD2 (5 bases each). Per the germline V gene, CDR1 is LGHDT and CDR2 is YNNKEL (reference sequence). V lost 4 bases to trimming and J lost 0 bases, with 16 bases between them. The CDR3 runs 17 residues. CDR3 nucleotides: TGTGCCAGCAGCCCCCAGTGGGGGTTGAGCTCCTACAATGAGCAGTTCTTC. Protein product: CASSPQWGLSSYNEQFF.

In this sample, this clonotype turned up many times. V gene TRBV9 combines with J gene TRBJ2-1; possible D gene TRBD2, 6 bases. From germline, CDR1 is SGDLS and CDR2 YYNGEE. The CDR3 length is 15 residues. V lost 0 bases, J lost 7 bases, and 14 bases lay in between. Here the CDR3 reads CASSVVLAALNEQFF. CDR3 DNA sequence: TGTGCCAGCAGCGTAGTTTTAGCGGCCCTAAATGAGCAGTTCTTC.

This clonotype was detected ten times or more. The chain recombines TRBV7-3 with TRBJ1-6; D not resolved. The V gene's germline CDR1 is SGHTA and CDR2 FQGTGA. This CDR3 comprises 13 residues. Trimming pared 7 bases from V and 7 bases from J, leaving 11 bases between. The CDR3, as DNA: TGTGCCAGCAAAGAGTCTTTGAATTCACCCCTCCACTTT. Encoded protein: CASKESLNSPLHF.

Remarks on this clonotype: A much larger clone sits a single nucleotide away, making a read error possible. J is TRBJ2-1 and V is TRBV20-1; TRBD2 matches at 9 bases. The CDR3 totals 15 residues. Germline lookup yields CDR1 DFQATT and CDR2 SNEGSKA (reference sequence). Here the CDR3 reads CSASVTSGSCNEQFF. The CDR3 DNA sequence: TGCAGTGCTAGCGTCACTAGCGGGTCCTGCAATGAGCAGTTCTTC.

As for this clonotype: A much more abundant neighbour one base away suggests this may be a read error. The gene calls are TRBV5-1 and TRBJ2-1; no clear D. Trimming took off 2 bases at V and 0 bases at J, with 12 bases between the two ends. The CDR3 runs to 16 residues. The V gene's germline CDR1 is SGHRS and CDR2 YFSETQ. CDR3 in DNA: TGCGCCAGCAGCTTATCCCGCAGCAGCTCCTACAATGAGCAGTTCTTC. Translation: CASSLSRSSSYNEQFF. The full variable domain, rest sourced from reference TRBV5-1 and TRBJ2-1, is KAGVTQTPRYLIKTRGQQVTLSCSPISGHRSVSWYQQTPGQGLQFLFEYFSETQRNKGNFPGRFSGRQFSNSRSEMNVSTLELGDSALYLCASSLSRSSSYNEQFFGPGTRLTVL.

This sequence joins TRBV6-1 and TRBJ1-5; no clear D. Germline V gene data show CDR1 as MNHNS and CDR2 as SASEGT. Trimming removed 6 bases at V and 0 bases at J, with 6 bases between. The CDR3 length is 13 residues. CDR3 in amino acids: CASRIDSNQPQHF. DNA of the CDR3: TGTGCCAGCAGGATCGATAGCAATCAGCCCCAGCATTTT.

The chain combines TRBV5-5 with TRBJ2-4; 7 bases fit TRBD1. The CDR3 has 15 residues. V was clipped by 4 bases and J by 0 bases; unmatched bases: 4. The germline V gene has CDR1 SGHKS and CDR2 YYEKEE (reference sequence). The CDR3 protein is CASSARDRAKNIQYF. The CDR3, as DNA: TGTGCCAGCAGCGCCCGGGACAGAGCCAAAAACATTCAGTACTTC.

This clonotype was counted ten times or more. The gene calls are TRBV2 and TRBJ2-3, with TRBD2 as a possible D gene (6 bases). V lost 4 bases to trimming and J lost 6 bases, with 11 bases between them. The germline gives CDR1 SNHLY, CDR2 FYNNEI. This CDR3 has 13 residues. The CDR3, as DNA: TGTGCCAGCAGTGTAGGGGACTTCGATACGCAGTATTTT. Translating it yields CASSVGDFDTQYF.

This clonotype was seen a few times. The chain joins TRBV12-3 or TRBV12-4 to TRBJ1-2, with a tentative D call TRBD1 (6 bases). The germline V and J ends were trimmed by 2 bases and 7 bases, with 11 bases remaining between them. This CDR3 has 13 residues. CDR3 sequence (DNA): TGTGCCAGCAGTTTACGCAGGGGTAGTGGCTACACCTTC. Amino acid sequence: CASSLRRGSGYTF.

This clonotype was picked up many times. The V gene is TRBV20-1, the J gene TRBJ1-5; D unresolved. V was shortened by 3 bases and J by 7 bases, with 13 bases between the two germline ends. The CDR3 loop spans 13 amino acids. From germline, CDR1 is DFQATT and CDR2 SNEGSKA (reference sequence). DNA for the CDR3: TGCAGTGCTAGTGGAGCCGGGGAGCAGCCCCAGCATTTT. Translation gives CSASGAGEQPQHF.

Notes on this clonotype: The germline gene is not matched at one end of the junction; a read error may be the cause. The chain couples TRBV28 to TRBJ1-2; D unresolved. CDR1 and CDR2 (germline): MDHEN, SYDVKM. This CDR3 comprises 13 residues. In nucleotides, the CDR3 is TGTGCCAGCAGTTTAATGAACCTCTATGGCGACACCTTC. Residues: CASSLMNLYGDTF.

This clonotype occurred many times. This chain uses TRBV11-3 with TRBJ2-1, with 7 bases matching TRBD2. V shed 5 bases, J shed 0 bases, and the junction held 7 bases outside the gene matches. The CDR3 is made up of 16 amino acids. Germline V gene lookup returns CDR1 SGHNT and CDR2 YENEEA. CDR3 protein: CASSTGRTSSYNEQFF. CDR3 coding DNA: TGTGCCAGCAGCACCGGACGGACTAGCTCCTACAATGAGCAGTTCTTC.

The table lists this clonotype with many counts. The genes are TRBV28 and TRBJ2-7, with a tentative D call TRBD2 (5 bases). Per the germline V gene, CDR1 is MDHEN and CDR2 is SYDVKM. The CDR3 is 13 amino acids. The V end lost 5 bases, the J end lost 5 bases, and 13 bases lay between the germline ends. CDR3 in DNA: TGTGCCAGCAGTCGCCGGCGAGCGGACGAGCAGTACTTC. This encodes CASSRRRADEQYF.